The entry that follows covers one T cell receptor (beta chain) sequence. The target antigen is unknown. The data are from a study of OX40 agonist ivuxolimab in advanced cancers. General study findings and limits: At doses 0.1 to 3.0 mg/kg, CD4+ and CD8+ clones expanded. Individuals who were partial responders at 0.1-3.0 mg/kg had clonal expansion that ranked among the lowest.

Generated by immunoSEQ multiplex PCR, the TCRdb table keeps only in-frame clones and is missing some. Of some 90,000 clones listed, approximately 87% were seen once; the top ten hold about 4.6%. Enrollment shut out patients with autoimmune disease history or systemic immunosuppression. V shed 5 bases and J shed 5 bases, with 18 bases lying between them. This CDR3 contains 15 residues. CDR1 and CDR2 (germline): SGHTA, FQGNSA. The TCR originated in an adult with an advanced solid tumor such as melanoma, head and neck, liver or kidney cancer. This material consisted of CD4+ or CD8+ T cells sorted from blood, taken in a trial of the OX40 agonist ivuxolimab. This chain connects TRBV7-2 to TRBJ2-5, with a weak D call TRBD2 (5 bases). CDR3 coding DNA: TGTGCCAGCAGCCCCGGGTTGGGCAGAGGGGAGACCCAGTACTTC. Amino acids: CASSPGLGRGETQYF.